These 6 T cell receptor beta chains were sequenced from one sample in a study of blood T cell repertoires in COVID-19. Data came from immunoSEQ multiplex PCR; TCRdb stores just in-frame clones and leaves some out. The profile shows 200,000 to 300,000 clones, over 70% of them singletons. Sequenced material: peripheral blood. These receptors all come from a woman of 80 years or more with acute or convalescent COVID-19.

The CDR3 nucleotides are TGCAGCGTCCCAAGGACAGGGGACCCAATTGGCTACACCTTC. It encodes CSVPRTGDPIGYTF. The chain links TRBV29-1 to TRBJ1-2; TRBD1 agrees at 9 bases. The V gene end was trimmed by 6 bases and the J gene end by 7 bases; junction bases not matched to a gene: 12. Germline CDR1 is SQVTM and CDR2 is ANQGSEA. The CDR3 is 14 residues long.

This clone has more than one count but fewer than ten. This sequence joins TRBV29-1 and TRBJ2-1; 10 bases are shared with TRBD2. Germline lookup yields CDR1 SQVTM and CDR2 ANQGSEA. The ends lost 3 bases at V and 8 bases at J; junction bases unmatched: 10. This CDR3 contains 15 residues. For the CDR3, the DNA is TGCAGCGTTGAGGGGGCTAGCGGGAGCCTCCATGAGCAGTTCTTC. It specifies CSVEGASGSLHEQFF.

The chain employs TRBV7-9 and TRBJ2-1; a weak D match, TRBD1 (6 bases). This CDR3 is 14 amino acids long. V lost 3 bases, J lost 5 bases, and 11 bases lay in between. Germline assignment: CDR1 SEHNR and CDR2 FQNEAQ (reference sequence). The CDR3 DNA sequence: TGTGCCAGCAGCTTTGGACAGACTGACAATGAGCAGTTCTTC. It encodes CASSFGQTDNEQFF.

The V call is TRBV7-9, the J call TRBJ2-1; 8 nucleotides agree with TRBD2. The CDR3 covers 15 residues. The germline V gene encodes CDR1 SEHNR and CDR2 FQNEAQ (reference sequence). V shed 5 bases, J shed 5 bases, and the junction held 8 bases outside the gene matches. The CDR3 DNA reads TGTGCCAGCAGCCCGGGGTTAGCGGGGCACAATGAGCAGTTCTTC. Translation gives CASSPGLAGHNEQFF.

This chain joins TRBV6-1 and TRBJ2-5; possible D gene TRBD2, 7 bases. The CDR3 is 15 amino acids. Germline CDR1 is MNHNS and CDR2 is SASEGT. V was cut by 2 bases and J by 4 bases, with 14 bases left in between. CDR3 coding DNA: TGTGCCAGCAGTGAACAGGGGTCGGGGGGAGAGACCCAGTACTTC. It codes for CASSEQGSGGETQYF.

This clone was counted once. V usage is TRBV6-5 and J usage is TRBJ2-1, with 13 bases that match TRBD2. The CDR3 has 16 amino acids. The J segment lost 9 bases and the V segment lost 2 bases, leaving 7 bases of the junction unmatched. Germline CDR1 MNHEY, CDR2 SVGAGI. CDR3 region: CASSYPGLAGRGEQFF. The CDR3 coding sequence is TGTGCCAGCAGTTACCCGGGACTAGCGGGAAGGGGTGAGCAGTTCTTC.